The entry below describes one T cell receptor beta chain. This entry is derived from a study of shared clonotypes between healthy human individuals. Overall study context: Those who served as donors were a couple of women and three men between the ages of 18 and 49.

Trimming at V came to 7 bases and at J to 0 bases, leaving 12 bases not matched to a gene. Germline lookup yields CDR1 MDHEN and CDR2 SYDVKM. The CDR3 is made up of 18 amino acids. Method: immunoSEQ multiplex PCR; TCRdb's copy keeps in-frame clones and lacks some. The data contain more than 900,000 clones, around 78% of them singletons. The sample comprised memory CD4+ T cells from PBMCs. Subset denoted: CD45RA-negative fraction. The rearrangement uses TRBV28 and TRBJ2-4; 10 nucleotides agree with TRBD1. The source of this sequence is a man younger than 35 in good health. Some clones in this sample may be carry-over from other donors' samples. CDR3 DNA sequence: TGTGCCAGCACCCAACGGGACAGGGGTATTCTAGCCAAAAACATTCAGTACTTC. It yields the protein CASTQRDRGILAKNIQYF.